This T cell receptor beta chain was sequenced for a study of regulatory T cells in long-lasting Graves disease. iRepertoire HTBI primers and Arm-PCR of CDR3 regions built TCR beta libraries. From the multiplex PCR reads, TCRdb called clonotypes with MiXCR, one entry per CDR3 protein. In the table there are around 500,000 distinct CDR3 sequences, 13% of which are singletons. This clonotype was observed at least ten times. Time point indicated: newly diagnosed GD, antithyroid drugs for less than 3 months. Extracted RNA from PBMCs served as the source of the TCR library. The CDR3 length is 13 residues. Trimming removed 1 base from V and 6 bases from J, with 12 bases in between. Germline values: CDR1 DFQATT, CDR2 SNEGSKA (reference sequence). A further study also used this sample, focusing on T cells in Graves' hyperthyroidism and ophthalmopathy.

The chain links TRBV20-1 to TRBJ2-5; weak D call: TRBD1 (5 bases). This receptor was taken from a man between 25 and 39 years old with Graves disease. Sequencing used peripheral blood mononuclear cells (PBMCs), obtained at new diagnosis, from a patient treated with antithyroid drugs. The CDR3 spells CSARVDSQKTQYF. DNA of the CDR3: TGCAGTGCTAGAGTAGACAGTCAAAAGACCCAGTACTTC.